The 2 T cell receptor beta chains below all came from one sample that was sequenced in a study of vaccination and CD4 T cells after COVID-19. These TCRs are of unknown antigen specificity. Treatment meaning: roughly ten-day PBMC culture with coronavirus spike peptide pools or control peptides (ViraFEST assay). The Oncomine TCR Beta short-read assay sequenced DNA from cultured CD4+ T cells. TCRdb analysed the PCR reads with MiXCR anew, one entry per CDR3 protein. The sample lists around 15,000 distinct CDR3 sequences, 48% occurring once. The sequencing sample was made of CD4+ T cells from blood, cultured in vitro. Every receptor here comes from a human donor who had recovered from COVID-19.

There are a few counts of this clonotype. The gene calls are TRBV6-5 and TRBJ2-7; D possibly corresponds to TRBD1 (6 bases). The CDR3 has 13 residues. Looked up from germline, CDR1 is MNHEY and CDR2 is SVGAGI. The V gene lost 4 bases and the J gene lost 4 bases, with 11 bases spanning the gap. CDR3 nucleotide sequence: TGTGCCAGCAGTTCCGGGACAACTTACGAGCAGTACTTC. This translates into CASSSGTTYEQYF.

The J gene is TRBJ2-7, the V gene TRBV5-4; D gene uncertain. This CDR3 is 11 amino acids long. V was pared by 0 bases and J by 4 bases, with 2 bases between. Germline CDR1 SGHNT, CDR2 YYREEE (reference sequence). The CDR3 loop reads CASSLGYEQYF. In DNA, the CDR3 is TGTGCCAGCAGCTTGGGGTACGAGCAGTACTTC.